These T cell receptor beta chains were read from a single sample in a study of blood T cell repertoires in COVID-19. Repertoires were generated with immunoSEQ multiplex PCR, while TCRdb's copy carries only in-frame clones and drops some. The table has about 340,000 clones, around 83% seen once. Sequencing was carried out using peripheral blood. These TCRs come from a man in his thirties or forties with active or convalescent COVID-19. Both conserved end residues are part of each CDR3. D genes are given only for firm matches. Clone size is given for some rows only: seen once, a few or many times, or a class if the clone is expanded.

abundance,v_gene,j_gene,d_gene,CDR3nt,CDR3aa
NA,TRBV5-1,TRBJ2-5,TRBD1,TGCGCCAGCAGCTTTCTTTCAGGGGGCTTGCAAGAGACCCAGTACTTC,CASSFLSGGLQETQYF
NA,TRBV5-4,TRBJ2-7,NA,TGTGCCAGCAGCTCCGGACAGCCCCACGAGCAGTACTTC,CASSSGQPHEQYF
once,TRBV4-2,TRBJ2-7,TRBD1,TGTGCCAGCAGCCTCGCGGACAGGGGGACTTCCTACGAGCAGTACTTC,CASSLADRGTSYEQYF
NA,TRBV5-4,TRBJ1-6,NA,TGTGCCAGCAGCTTGGAAGCAGCGAATTCACCCCTCCACTTT,CASSLEAANSPLHF
NA,TRBV6-6,TRBJ2-7,NA,TGTGCCAGCAGTTACTCCCTGGGCGGGTCCTACGAGCAGTACTTC,CASSYSLGGSYEQYF
NA,TRBV7-8,TRBJ1-2,NA,TGTGCCAGCAGCCCCGACAGAGACTATGGCTACACCTTC,CASSPDRDYGYTF
few,TRBV6-4,TRBJ1-1,NA,TGTGCCAGCAGTGACTCCGAGGGGGACACTGAAGCTTTCTTT,CASSDSEGDTEAFF
NA,TRBV6-6,TRBJ2-2,TRBD1,TGTGCCAGCACCTCCGGGACAGGTGGAACCGGGGAGCTGTTTTTT,CASTSGTGGTGELFF
NA,TRBV24-1,TRBJ1-2,TRBD1,TGTGCCACCAGTGGCTCAGGGGGTAACTATGGCTACACCTTC,CATSGSGGNYGYTF
NA,TRBV7-2,TRBJ2-2,NA,TGTGCCAGCAGCTTAGCGCGGGCCGGGGAGCTGTTTTTT,CASSLARAGELFF
NA,TRBV7-2,TRBJ2-7,NA,TGTGCCAGCAGCTTAAGGACACCCTCCTACGAGCAGTACTTC,CASSLRTPSYEQYF
NA,TRBV19,TRBJ1-4,NA,TGTGCCAGTAGTAGACAGACTAATGAAAAACTGTTTTTT,CASSRQTNEKLFF
once,TRBV6-5,TRBJ1-1,NA,TGTGCCAGCAGTTACATGGAGGGGAACACTGAAGCTTTCTTT,CASSYMEGNTEAFF
NA,TRBV6-6,TRBJ1-5,NA,TGTGCCAGCAGAGGGGACTATCAGCCCCAGCATTTT,CASRGDYQPQHF
NA,TRBV3-1/TRBV3-2,TRBJ2-7,TRBD1,TGTGCCAGCAGCCAATCGGGACAGGTTCCTTACGAGCAGTACTTC,CASSQSGQVPYEQYF
NA,TRBV12-5,TRBJ1-1,NA,TGTGCTAGTGGGCGGGGCGGGGCTGAAGCTTTCTTT,CASGRGGAEAFF
NA,TRBV30,TRBJ1-2,NA,TGTGCCTGGGAAACGGGAGGGGGTGTCTATGGCTACACCTTC,CAWETGGGVYGYTF
NA,TRBV3-1/TRBV3-2,TRBJ2-3,NA,TGTGCCAGCAGCCCCACCCATAGGGGGACAGATACGCAGTATTTT,CASSPTHRGTDTQYF
few,TRBV7-8,TRBJ1-6,NA,TGTGCCAGCAGCCCCAGTAATTCACCCCTCCACTTT,CASSPSNSPLHF
NA,TRBV5-6,TRBJ1-6,NA,TGTGCCAGCAGCCTGGGCTATCTCTCACCCCTCCACTTT,CASSLGYLSPLHF
NA,TRBV7-9,TRBJ1-1,TRBD1,TGTGCCAGCAGCTTAGAGACAGGGAGGAACACTGAAGCTTTCTTT,CASSLETGRNTEAFF
NA,TRBV6-2/TRBV6-3,TRBJ1-2,NA,TGTGCCAGCAGTTACTCCGGGGGTCACTATGGCTACACCTTC,CASSYSGGHYGYTF
NA,TRBV19,TRBJ1-6,TRBD1,TGTGCCAGTAGTATAATTTGGGACAGGGTAAATTCACCCCTCCACTTT,CASSIIWDRVNSPLHF
NA,TRBV6-1,TRBJ1-3,NA,TGTGCCAGCACTCGGGGGGTTTCTGGAAACACCATATATTTT,CASTRGVSGNTIYF
NA,TRBV5-6,TRBJ1-1,NA,TGTGCCAGCAGCTTTTTCTTGAACACTGAAGCTTTCTTT,CASSFFLNTEAFF
once,TRBV20-1,TRBJ2-1,NA,TGCAGTGCTAGTAAGGGGACTGACAATGAGCAGTTCTTC,CSASKGTDNEQFF
NA,TRBV7-2,TRBJ2-2,TRBD2,TGTGCCAGCAGCTTATTGGCGGGGGACACCGGGGAGCTGTTTTTT,CASSLLAGDTGELFF